Described below is a single TCR beta chain sequence and its context. The antigen is not known. A junction end diverges from the germline sequence, so it may reflect a read error. These data originate in a study of tumor-infiltrating lymphocytes in primary liver carcinoma. Overall study findings and caveats: Tumor-adjacent and tumor-blood pairs showed less overlap than tumor region pairs.

The CDR3 spans 15 residues. Germline V gives CDR1 SGHAT, CDR2 FQNNGV. Total RNA and DNA came together from approximately 20-30 mg of bulk tissue without cell sorting. There were only treatment-naive patients, all with chronic HBV infection. Researchers generated TCR beta cDNA from about 500 ng of total RNA, relying on a constant-region primer. TCR beta libraries came from three nested multiplex PCR rounds using slightly modified ARM-PCR. TRBV1-TRBV30 forward primers paired with a C-beta reverse primer drove the first two PCR rounds, about 10 cycles each. TCRdb reanalysed the multiplex PCR reads using MiXCR and keeps one entry per CDR3 protein. The sample includes 99,000 or so distinct CDR3 sequences, around 84% of them seen just once.

Sequenced sample: liver tumor tissue from sampling region 3. Subset of the sample: tumor region T3, left-lateral pole. This rearrangement joins TRBV11-2 to TRBJ2-4; D unresolved. The TCR originated in a man aged 35 to 55 with primary liver carcinoma and hepatitis B virus infection. The CDR3 nucleotides read TGTGACAGCACCACTTCGGCGGTAACCAAAGACATTCAGTACTTC. This encodes CDSTTSAVTKDIQYF.